This TCR beta chain was identified during a study of CD8 T cells in ankylosing spondylitis. Findings of the study overall: Disease-linked clones bore a CD8+ phenotype, appearing relatively rarely in peripheral blood. Matched ankylosing spondylitis synovial fluid reportedly contained a significantly enriched population of disease-linked clones.

Researchers built TCR beta libraries using quantitative 5'-RACE with molecular barcodes. TCRdb fed the 5' RACE reads into MiXCR, producing one record per CDR3 protein. Of under 120,000 distinct CDR3 sequences detected, 24% appear once; the ten largest clones hold over 9%. Trimming cost V 4 bases and J 5 bases, with 17 bases left between them. CDR1 and CDR2 (germline): SGHRS, YFSETQ. CDR3 length: 15 residues. About this clonotype itself: Its antigen is not known.

Sequenced material: synovial fluid, either unsorted or a sorted T cell fraction (not recorded which). The clonotype originates from a male donor with ankylosing spondylitis. The V gene is TRBV5-1, the J gene TRBJ2-3, with D possibly being TRBD2 (6 bases). This CDR3 is CASSRLSAGRDTQYF. The CDR3 DNA follows: TGCGCCAGCAGCCGGCTTTCAGCGGGCCGAGATACGCAGTATTTT.